The 26 T cell receptor beta chains given below trace back to one sample, sequenced in a study of shared clonotypes between healthy human individuals. Libraries were prepared by immunoSEQ multiplex PCR; TCRdb keeps only in-frame clonotypes and omits some of them. The repertoire holds some 500,000 clones, with 95% to 97% as singletons. What was sequenced was naive CD4+ T cells sorted from blood. The subset: CD45RA+ positively selected. The receptors here all came from a woman in her twenties or thirties in good health.

This sequence joins TRBV11-2 and TRBJ2-2; 12 bases map to TRBD2. Germline V gives CDR1 SGHAT, CDR2 FQNNGV. J lost 4 bases, V lost 8 bases, and 5 bases had no gene match. The CDR3 extends over 15 amino acids. The CDR3 is CASRLAGATTGELFF. CDR3 sequence (DNA): TGTGCCAGCCGACTAGCGGGAGCGACCACCGGGGAGCTGTTTTTT.

The chain employs TRBV5-1 and TRBJ2-3; 8 nucleotides line up with TRBD1. V shed 3 bases and J 1 base; nucleotides not matched to a gene: 7. CDR1 and CDR2 from the germline V gene are SGHRS and YFSETQ. There are 16 residues in the CDR3. The CDR3 spells CASSSRQGWGTDTQYF. For the CDR3, the DNA is TGCGCCAGCAGCTCCCGACAGGGGTGGGGCACAGATACGCAGTATTTT.

This clone was picked up one time. The genes are TRBV4-1 and TRBJ1-1; 8 bases map to TRBD1. The V gene's germline CDR1 is MGHRA and CDR2 YSYEKL. The CDR3 runs 15 residues. V was pared by 3 bases and J by 6 bases, with 9 bases of the junction left unmatched. The CDR3 reads CASSQIDRGWAEAFF. The CDR3 region has the DNA TGCGCCAGCAGCCAGATTGACAGGGGTTGGGCTGAAGCTTTCTTT.

The chain uses TRBV9 and TRBJ2-7; 10 positions agree with TRBD2. The trim removed 0 bases at V and 6 bases at J, leaving 3 bases unmatched. The CDR3 runs 14 residues. Germline V gene sequence: CDR1 SGDLS, CDR2 YYNGEE. DNA of the CDR3: TGTGCCAGCAGCGTAGATCAGCGGGGGGGCGAGCAGTACTTC. This encodes CASSVDQRGGEQYF.

The V gene is TRBV6-5, the J gene TRBJ1-1; TRBD1 is a possible D gene (5 bases). The CDR3 runs to 14 residues. Trimming took off 5 bases at V and 11 bases at J, with 21 bases between the two ends. Germline V gene data show CDR1 as MNHEY and CDR2 as SVGAGI. The CDR3 nucleotides read TGTGCCAGCAGTCCACAGGACCCGACCCTGGGGGCTTTCTTT. It is translated as CASSPQDPTLGAFF.

The CDR3: CASKPQGSFTGELFF. CDR3 sequence (DNA): TGTGCCAGTAAACCTCAGGGTTCATTCACCGGGGAGCTGTTTTTT. This chain connects TRBV19 to TRBJ2-2; TRBD1 might be the D (5 bases). Germline loops: CDR1 LNHDA, CDR2 SQIVND (reference sequence). CDR3 size: 15 residues. V shed 7 bases and J shed 4 bases, with 16 bases lying between them.

As concerns this clone: The identical CDR3 is also encoded by other nucleotide sequences in the sample. The J gene is TRBJ2-5, the V gene TRBV18; no definite D call. The end of the DNA fits TRBJ2-7 better, so the J call may be wrong. Germline loops: CDR1 KGHSH, CDR2 LQKENI. CDR3 length equals 13 residues. CDR3 bases: TGTGCCAGCTCACCACCCTCTTCCTACGAGCAGTACTTC. Its protein product is CASSPPSSYEQYF.

The J gene is TRBJ2-2, the V gene TRBV19; D unresolved. This CDR3 has 14 residues. The germline CDR1 and CDR2 sequences are LNHDA and SQIVND (reference sequence). The V end lost 10 bases, the J end lost 7 bases, and 19 bases lay between the germline ends. Written as DNA, the CDR3 is TGTGCCACCCACCCGGACCCTTTATTCGGGGAGCTGTTTTTT. Residues: CATHPDPLFGELFF. Drawing the rest from reference TRBV19 and TRBJ2-2, the complete variable domain is DGGITQSPKYLFRKEGQNVTLSCEQNLNHDAMYWYRQDPGQGLRLIYYSQIVNDFQKGDIAEGYSVSREKKESFPLTVTSAQKNPTAFYLCATHPDPLFGELFFGEGSRLTVL.

This clone was recorded once. The chain links TRBV29-1 to TRBJ1-1; a possible D gene is TRBD1 (5 bases). The CDR3 is 11 amino acids. Per germline, CDR1 SQVTM and CDR2 ANQGSEA. Deletions cut 7 bases from V and 0 bases from J, with 6 bases between. The CDR3 reads CSGGVNTEAFF. The CDR3 bases are TGCAGCGGGGGGGTGAACACTGAAGCTTTCTTT.

The chain employs TRBV18 and TRBJ1-1; TRBD1 matches at 7 bases. Germline V CDR1 and CDR2: KGHSH, LQKENI. The CDR3 spans 13 residues. V lost 6 bases to trimming and J lost 7 bases; unmatched junction nucleotides: 8. The CDR3 loop reads CASSPGTDLEAFF. CDR3 sequence (DNA): TGTGCCAGCTCGCCAGGGACAGACCTTGAAGCTTTCTTT.

V usage is TRBV19 and J usage is TRBJ1-5; possibly TRBD1 for D (5 bases). The CDR3 consists of 14 residues. Germline lookup yields CDR1 LNHDA and CDR2 SQIVND (reference sequence). The V end was cut by 5 bases, the J end by 5 bases, with 13 bases between. In nucleotides, the CDR3 is TGTGCCAGTAGTCCTGGACACACTGATCAGCCCCAGCATTTT. Its protein product is CASSPGHTDQPQHF.

The count of this clone is one. The chain is built from TRBV5-1 and TRBJ2-3; 10 positions match TRBD2. There are 17 residues in the CDR3. Germline assignment: CDR1 SGHRS and CDR2 YFSETQ. J was trimmed by 3 bases and V by 0 bases; bases with no gene match: 7. CDR3 in DNA: TGCGCCAGCAGCTTGGTGGCTAGCGGGAGTAGTACAGATACGCAGTATTTT. It encodes CASSLVASGSSTDTQYF.

This clone was counted a single time. The chain uses TRBV5-1 and TRBJ2-7; unclear D gene. Deletions cut 0 bases from V and 2 bases from J, with 6 bases between. The CDR3 has 13 amino acids. Germline loops: CDR1 SGHRS, CDR2 YFSETQ. CDR3 nucleotide sequence: TGCGCCAGCAGCTTGGGACATGCCTACGAGCAGTACTTC. Translation: CASSLGHAYEQYF.

The rearrangement links TRBV6-1 to TRBJ1-4, with 7 bases matching TRBD1. CDR3 length: 15 residues. Germline CDR1 and CDR2: MNHNS and SASEGT. Unmatched junction bases numbered 7, after V lost 1 base and J lost 8 bases. The CDR3 DNA follows: TGTGCCAGCAGTGAAGGGGGACAGAGATTAGAAAAACTGTTTTTT. Translation: CASSEGGQRLEKLFF.

This chain joins TRBV11-1 and TRBJ2-7, with a weak D call TRBD1 (6 bases). Trimming shortened V by 6 bases and J by 5 bases, and 20 bases separated the two germline ends. This CDR3 has 15 amino acids. Per germline, CDR1 SGHAT and CDR2 FQDESV (reference sequence). CDR3 nucleotide sequence: TGTGCCAGCAGTCAGAGGGGAAACAGGGAGCACGAGCAGTACTTC. It encodes CASSQRGNREHEQYF.

This sequence joins TRBV2 and TRBJ1-1; weak D call: TRBD1 (6 bases). Looked up from germline, CDR1 is SNHLY and CDR2 is FYNNEI. V shed 5 bases and J shed 1 base, with 11 bases lying between them. The CDR3 sequence is 14 residues long. CDR3 DNA sequence: TGTGCCAGCAGTCCGGGACACCAGAACACTGAAGCTTTCTTT. Protein product: CASSPGHQNTEAFF.

The chain has TRBV11-2 and TRBJ2-6; no clear D gene. The CDR3 loop spans 17 amino acids. V lost 0 bases, J lost 0 bases, and 9 bases lay in between. Germline CDR1 is SGHAT and CDR2 is FQNNGV. CDR3 nucleotides: TGTGCCAGCAGCTTAGATCCGCCGAGCTCTGGGGCCAACGTCCTGACTTTC. Amino acids: CASSLDPPSSGANVLTF.

CDR3 DNA sequence: TGTGCCAGCAAATTGAGGACAGGGACCACTGAAGCTTTCTTT. Encoded protein: CASKLRTGTTEAFF. The chain has TRBV27 and TRBJ1-1; 8 bases line up with TRBD1. V lost 7 bases and J lost 4; bases outside the gene matches: 8. The CDR3 is 14 residues long. The germline V gene has CDR1 MNHEY and CDR2 SMNVEV (reference sequence).

This clone was detected once. Other DNA sequences in this specimen translate into the identical CDR3. V and J are TRBV18 and TRBJ2-5; 8 positions match TRBD1. This CDR3 is 14 amino acids long. V trimming: 2 bases; J trimming: 1 base; junction bases outside the gene matches: 0. Germline CDR1 and CDR2: KGHSH and LQKENI. The CDR3 is CASSPGTGQETQYF. In nucleotides, the CDR3 is TGTGCCAGCTCACCAGGGACAGGCCAAGAGACCCAGTACTTC.

The chain combines TRBV7-9 with TRBJ2-1, with 10 bases that match TRBD2. Germline CDR1 and CDR2: SEHNR and FQNEAQ (reference sequence). This CDR3 has 15 residues. V gave up 5 bases and J gave up 4 bases; unmatched junction bases: 5. CDR3 sequence: CASSRAGGPYNEQFF. As DNA, the CDR3 is TGTGCCAGCAGCAGAGCGGGAGGGCCGTACAATGAGCAGTTCTTC.

V usage is TRBV11-3 and J usage is TRBJ2-1; D not resolved. Germline lookup yields CDR1 SGHNT and CDR2 YENEEA. The CDR3 runs 13 residues. Trimming took 5 bases from V and 9 from J, leaving 14 bases between them. CDR3 DNA: TGTGCCAGCAGCCTCTTCCCGGACGGTGAGCAGTTCTTC. This translates into CASSLFPDGEQFF. The complete variable domain, with remaining parts taken from reference TRBV11-3 and TRBJ2-1, reads EAGVVQSPRYKIIEKKQPVAFWCNPISGHNTLYWYLQNLGQGPELLIRYENEEAVDDSQLPKDRFSAERLKGVDSTLKIQPAELGDSAVYLCASSLFPDGEQFFGPGTRLTVL.

This clone was seen a handful of times. The rearrangement links TRBV5-1 to TRBJ2-7; 8 positions agree with TRBD2. J lost 3 bases, V lost 5 bases, and 7 bases had no gene match. Germline CDR1 reads SGHRS; CDR2 reads YFSETQ. This CDR3 has 14 residues. CDR3 DNA sequence: TGCGCCAGCAGGCCAATCGGGGGGGACTACGAGCAGTACTTC. Encoded protein: CASRPIGGDYEQYF.

V usage is TRBV6-6 and J usage is TRBJ2-3; possibly TRBD2 for D (5 bases). Germline V lookup: CDR1 MNHNY, CDR2 SVGAGI (reference sequence). The CDR3 has 15 amino acids. V shed 5 bases and J shed 1 base, with 13 bases lying between them. The CDR3 DNA follows: TGTGCCAGCAGTCCTCGACGGGATCGCACAGATACGCAGTATTTT. Protein: CASSPRRDRTDTQYF.

This chain uses TRBV2 with TRBJ2-5; TRBD1 aligns across 7 bases. The DNA matches TRBJ2-7 better at its end, which makes the J call doubtful. Germline V gene lookup returns CDR1 SNHLY and CDR2 FYNNEI. The CDR3 is 13 amino acids. The CDR3 loop is CASSRQGLDEQYF. The CDR3 bases are TGTGCCAGCAGCAGACAGGGTTTGGACGAGCAGTACTTC.

This chain connects TRBV6-5 to TRBJ2-7; 13 nucleotides line up with TRBD2. The germline CDR1 and CDR2 sequences are MNHEY and SVGAGI. Trimming at V came to 8 bases and at J to 4 bases, leaving 5 bases not matched to a gene. The CDR3 is 14 amino acids. Here the CDR3 DNA reads TGTGCCAGCCGACGGGGACTAGCGGGATACGAGCAGTACTTC. Protein sequence: CASRRGLAGYEQYF.

A word on this clone: One end of the junction does not line up with germline, which may come from a read error. The chain links TRBV27 to TRBJ2-3; the match to TRBD1 covers 10 bases. Per germline, CDR1 MNHEY and CDR2 SMNVEV (reference sequence). The CDR3 totals 15 residues. CDR3 nucleotides: TGTGCCAGCAGATTATGGACAGGGGGAACAGATACGCAGTATTTT. As protein: CASRLWTGGTDTQYF.